A single sample gave rise to the 23 T cell receptor beta chains below, sequenced in a study of T cell responses to AZD1222 COVID-19 vaccine. Sequenced by immunoSEQ multiplex PCR; TCRdb stores in-frame clones only, minus some. The data contain 150,000 to 200,000 clones, about 88% of them singletons. The sequencing here drew on peripheral blood, taken 28 days after the second AZD1222 dose. The receptors originated from an adult who received the AZD1222 COVID-19 vaccine.

This clone was seen only once. The chain uses TRBV5-1 and TRBJ1-4, with D hard to call. Germline V gives CDR1 SGHRS, CDR2 YFSETQ. V gave up 7 bases and J gave up 3 bases, with 13 bases separating them. This CDR3 comprises 14 residues. The CDR3 sequence is CASASSPANEKLFF. The CDR3 DNA is TGCGCCAGCGCCTCTTCCCCTGCTAATGAAAAACTGTTTTTT.

The gene calls are TRBV15 and TRBJ2-3, with 7 bases fitting TRBD2. The CDR3 sequence is 16 residues long. The J segment lost 0 bases and the V segment lost 1 base, leaving 4 bases of the junction unmatched. Germline V gene sequence: CDR1 LNHNV, CDR2 YYDKDF (reference sequence). This chain's CDR3 is CATSRGEGRSTDTQYF. The CDR3 coding sequence is TGTGCCACCAGCAGAGGGGAGGGGCGAAGCACAGATACGCAGTATTTT.

The CDR3 coding sequence is TGTGCCAGCAGTGGAGTCATGGGTGGGACTAGCACAGATACGCAGTATTTT. This encodes CASSGVMGGTSTDTQYF. This sequence joins TRBV2 and TRBJ2-3; weak D call: TRBD2 (6 bases). Germline V gene lookup returns CDR1 SNHLY and CDR2 FYNNEI. This CDR3 has 17 residues. Trimming cost V 4 bases and J 0 bases, with 17 bases left between them.

The chain is built from TRBV7-9 and TRBJ1-5, with no clear D. The length of the CDR3 is 17 residues. V was shortened by 4 bases and J by 0 bases, with 16 bases between the two germline ends. Per germline, CDR1 SEHNR and CDR2 FQNEAQ (reference sequence). CDR3: CASSSKTDSYSNQPQHF. CDR3 nucleotides: TGTGCCAGCAGCTCGAAGACGGACTCATATAGCAATCAGCCCCAGCATTTT. The complete variable domain, with remaining parts taken from reference TRBV7-9 and TRBJ1-5, reads DTGVSQNPRHKITKRGQNVTFRCDPISEHNRLYWYRQTLGQGPEFLTYFQNEAQLEKSRLLSDRFSAERPKGSFSTLEIQRTEQGDSAMYLCASSSKTDSYSNQPQHFGDGTRLSIL.

The chain is built from TRBV28 and TRBJ2-3; D perhaps matches TRBD2 (7 bases). CDR3 size: 14 residues. Germline V gives CDR1 MDHEN, CDR2 SYDVKM. Between the trimmed V and J ends, which lost 6 bases and 4 bases, there was a span of 14 bases. The CDR3 bases are TGTGCCAGCAGCGGACTAGGGGGGGCAGATACGCAGTATTTT. It codes for CASSGLGGADTQYF.

This sequence joins TRBV20-1 and TRBJ2-1; D is ambiguous. V dropped 7 bases and J dropped 10 bases, with 14 bases sitting between them. Germline V lookup: CDR1 DFQATT, CDR2 SNEGSKA (reference sequence). The CDR3 runs to 11 residues. The CDR3 bases are TGCAGTGTACCGGGCCCTAGGGAGCAGTTCTTC. This codes for CSVPGPREQFF.

This chain connects TRBV28 to TRBJ1-5; possible D gene TRBD1, 5 bases. CDR3 length equals 13 residues. Germline V gene sequence: CDR1 MDHEN, CDR2 SYDVKM. Between the trimmed V and J ends, which lost 5 bases and 4 bases, there was a span of 9 bases. Here the CDR3 reads CASSRDRNQPQHF. DNA for the CDR3: TGTGCCAGCAGTCGCGACAGAAATCAGCCCCAGCATTTT.

The chain recombines TRBV27 with TRBJ1-1, with a tentative D call TRBD1 (5 bases). The germline V gene encodes CDR1 MNHEY and CDR2 SMNVEV (reference sequence). The CDR3 spans 16 residues. The germline V and J ends were trimmed by 6 bases and 0 bases, with 17 bases remaining between them. The CDR3 spells CASSPWEGQVNTEAFF. The CDR3 nucleotides are TGTGCCAGCAGCCCCTGGGAGGGGCAGGTGAACACTGAAGCTTTCTTT.

This chain connects TRBV4-3 to TRBJ2-7; 8 nucleotides line up with TRBD2. The junction had 3 bases not matched to a gene; V was cut back by 0 bases and J by 2 bases. Per germline, CDR1 LGHNA and CDR2 YSLEER. CDR3 length equals 15 residues. The CDR3 protein is CASSQDRLATYEQYF. The DNA for the CDR3 is TGCGCCAGCAGCCAAGATAGACTAGCGACCTACGAGCAGTACTTC.

The table lists this clone with a few counts. The V call is TRBV5-4, the J call TRBJ2-1, with TRBD2 matching over 7 bases. The ends lost 3 bases at V and 8 bases at J; junction bases unmatched: 8. Per the germline V gene, CDR1 is SGHNT and CDR2 is YYREEE (reference sequence). CDR3 length equals 14 residues. CDR3 sequence (DNA): TGTGCCAGCAGCTCCTCCGGGACTACCGATGAGCAGTTCTTC. Translated, it gives CASSSSGTTDEQFF.

The rearrangement joins TRBV3-1 (or the pseudogene TRBV3-2) to TRBJ1-1, with D possibly matching TRBD1 (5 bases). The V end lost 2 bases, the J end lost 5 bases, and 12 bases lay between the germline ends. CDR3 size: 14 residues. Germline V lookup: CDR1 LGHDT, CDR2 YNNKEL (reference sequence). The CDR3 loop is CASSQQGLGTEAFF. In DNA form, the CDR3 reads TGTGCCAGCAGCCAACAGGGTTTAGGGACTGAAGCTTTCTTT.

V usage is TRBV9 and J usage is TRBJ2-7, with D perhaps TRBD2 (6 bases). V dropped 0 bases and J dropped 3 bases, with 7 bases sitting between them. CDR3 length equals 13 residues. Germline V gives CDR1 SGDLS, CDR2 YYNGEE. The DNA for the CDR3 is TGTGCCAGCAGCGTAGGGGGGGACTACGAGCAGTACTTC. The encoded protein is CASSVGGDYEQYF. Drawing the rest from reference TRBV9 and TRBJ2-7, the complete variable domain is DSGVTQTPKHLITATGQRVTLRCSPRSGDLSVYWYQQSLDQGLQFLIQYYNGEERAKGNILERFSAQQFPDLHSELNLSSLELGDSALYFCASSVGGDYEQYFGPGTRLTVT.

V and J are TRBV6-2 or TRBV6-3 and TRBJ1-6; TRBD1 matches 9 bases. Germline CDR1 reads MNHEY; CDR2 reads SVGEGT. The CDR3 runs to 16 residues. The ends lost 6 bases at V and 7 bases at J; junction bases unmatched: 10. The CDR3 DNA is TGTGCCAGCAGCCCCACCTCCGGGACAGGGAATTCACCCCTCCACTTT. This codes for CASSPTSGTGNSPLHF.

In the case of this clone: One junction end does not reproduce the germline sequence, and a read error may be involved. The rearrangement uses TRBV5-1 and TRBJ2-1; 14 positions agree with TRBD2. This CDR3 region has 15 residues. Germline lookup yields CDR1 SGHRS and CDR2 YFSETQ. CDR3 sequence (DNA): TGCGCCAGCACCTTGGGACTAGCGGGAGCCAGTGAGCAGTTCTTC. Amino acids: CASTLGLAGASEQFF.

V gene TRBV5-5 combines with J gene TRBJ1-4; no reliable D call. The V and J ends lost 2 bases and 3 bases respectively, with 11 bases between them. CDR1 SGHKS and CDR2 YYEKEE come from the germline V gene (reference sequence). The CDR3 extends over 15 amino acids. The CDR3 DNA is TGTGCCAGCAGCTTTGGCAATGTGGCTAATGAAAAACTGTTTTTT. Residues: CASSFGNVANEKLFF.

This clone was recorded only once. The rearrangement links TRBV3-1 (or the pseudogene TRBV3-2) to TRBJ2-3, with D unresolved. Per germline, CDR1 LGHDT and CDR2 YNNKEL (reference sequence). V shed 2 bases and J shed 0 bases, with 6 bases lying between them. CDR3 length: 14 amino acids. CDR3 DNA: TGTGCCAGCAGCCAACTCACTAGCACAGATACGCAGTATTTT. Translated: CASSQLTSTDTQYF.

The chain is built from TRBV28 and TRBJ2-7; D possibly corresponds to TRBD2 (5 bases). The germline V gene has CDR1 MDHEN and CDR2 SYDVKM. The CDR3 spans 14 residues. V lost 6 bases and J lost 2, with 14 bases in between. This CDR3 reads CASSLGLAPYEQYF. DNA of the CDR3: TGTGCCAGCAGCCTTGGACTTGCACCCTACGAGCAGTACTTC. Full variable domain (missing parts from reference TRBV28 and TRBJ2-7): DVKVTQSSRYLVKRTGEKVFLECVQDMDHENMFWYRQDPGLGLRLIYFSYDVKMKEKGDIPEGYSVSREKKERFSLILESASTNQTSMYLCASSLGLAPYEQYFGPGTRLTVT.

This rearrangement joins TRBV28 to TRBJ1-4; TRBD1 matches 9 bases. V lost 5 bases, J lost 7 bases, and 5 bases stayed unmatched. The CDR3 consists of 14 residues. CDR1 MDHEN and CDR2 SYDVKM come from the germline V gene. DNA of the CDR3: TGTGCCAGCAGTAACAGGGGGCATAGTGAAAAACTGTTTTTT. Translating it yields CASSNRGHSEKLFF.

This sequence joins TRBV6-2 or TRBV6-3 and TRBJ2-2; TRBD1 might be the D (5 bases). Germline V gene data show CDR1 as MNHEY and CDR2 as SVGEGT. Trimming took off 4 bases at V and 6 bases at J, with 12 bases between the two ends. The CDR3 covers 14 residues. CDR3 nucleotide sequence: TGTGCCAGCAGTTTCCTAGGGGATGCCGGGGAGCTGTTTTTT. It yields the protein CASSFLGDAGELFF.

In this sample, this clone turned up a few times. V is TRBV6-2 or TRBV6-3 and J is TRBJ2-7; 16 positions agree with TRBD2. CDR1 and CDR2 (germline): MNHEY, SVGEGT. CDR3 length: 17 amino acids. After removal of 2 bases from V and 4 bases from J, the junction contained 5 bases not matched to a gene. CDR3 in amino acids: CASSYPGLAGGRYEQYF. The CDR3 DNA reads as TGTGCCAGCAGTTACCCGGGACTAGCGGGAGGGCGGTACGAGCAGTACTTC.

The chain is built from TRBV28 and TRBJ2-5; 7 bases agree with TRBD1. Germline assignment: CDR1 MDHEN and CDR2 SYDVKM. J lost 9 bases, V lost 6 bases, and 13 bases had no gene match. The CDR3 is 14 amino acids. CDR3 DNA: TGTGCCAGCAGATCGCCCCGGGACAGCGCGGCCCAGTACTTC. Protein sequence: CASRSPRDSAAQYF.

The V and J genes are TRBV12-5 and TRBJ2-3; D might be TRBD2 (5 bases). V lost 0 bases, J lost 1 base, and 11 bases lay in between. Germline lookup yields CDR1 LGHNT and CDR2 FRNRAP. This CDR3 is 16 amino acids long. The CDR3 here is CASGLVISSGTDTQYF. Here the CDR3 DNA reads TGTGCTAGTGGTTTGGTAATCAGTAGCGGCACAGATACGCAGTATTTT.

The V and J genes are TRBV13 and TRBJ2-3; perhaps D is TRBD1 or TRBD2 (5 bases each). Looked up from germline, CDR1 is PRHDT and CDR2 is FYEKMQ (reference sequence). The CDR3 totals 16 residues. Trimming removed 5 bases at V and 9 bases at J, with 24 bases between. The CDR3 DNA follows: TGTGCCAGCAGCCCATCCGGGACCCCCCTGGGTGGGACGCAGTATTTT. The encoded protein is CASSPSGTPLGGTQYF.